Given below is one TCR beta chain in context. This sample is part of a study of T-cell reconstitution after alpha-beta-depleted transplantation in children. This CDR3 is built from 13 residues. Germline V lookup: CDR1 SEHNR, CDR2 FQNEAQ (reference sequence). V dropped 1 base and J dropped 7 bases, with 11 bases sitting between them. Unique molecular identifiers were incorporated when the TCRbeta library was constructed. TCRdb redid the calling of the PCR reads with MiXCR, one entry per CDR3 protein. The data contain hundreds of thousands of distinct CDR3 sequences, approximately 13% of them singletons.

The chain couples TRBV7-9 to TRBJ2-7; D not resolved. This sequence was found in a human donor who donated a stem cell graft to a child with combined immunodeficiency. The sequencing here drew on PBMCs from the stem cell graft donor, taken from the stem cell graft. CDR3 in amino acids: CASSLDTSREQYF. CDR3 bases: TGTGCCAGCAGCTTAGACACATCGAGAGAGCAGTACTTC.